These 14 T cell receptor beta chains originate from one sample sequenced in a study of blood T cell repertoires in COVID-19. Only in-frame clones appear in the TCRdb table, and some are missing; sequencing was by immunoSEQ multiplex PCR. Here the sample spans approximately 110,000 clones, around 89% being singletons. Sequencing was performed on peripheral blood. These TCRs come from a woman older than 75 with acute or convalescent COVID-19.

V and J are TRBV2 and TRBJ2-1; 11 nucleotides align to TRBD2. CDR3 size: 15 residues. Germline lookup yields CDR1 SNHLY and CDR2 FYNNEI. J lost 5 bases, V lost 6 bases, and 6 bases had no gene match. The CDR3 loop reads CASRPLAGDNNEQFF. The DNA of the CDR3 is TGTGCCAGCAGGCCACTAGCGGGGGACAACAATGAGCAGTTCTTC.

The chain combines TRBV5-1 with TRBJ2-1, with 8 nucleotides matching TRBD2. With V trimmed by 0 bases and J by 6 bases, 8 bases remained unmatched. The CDR3 totals 16 residues. Germline V gene lookup returns CDR1 SGHRS and CDR2 YFSETQ. CDR3 residues: CASSLVPGGLGNEQFF. Written as DNA, the CDR3 is TGCGCCAGCAGCTTGGTCCCGGGGGGGCTGGGCAATGAGCAGTTCTTC.

J is TRBJ1-1 and V is TRBV3-1 (or the pseudogene TRBV3-2); D call uncertain. The CDR3 runs to 16 residues. V was pared by 1 base and J by 6 bases, with 18 bases between. Germline V lookup: CDR1 LGHDT, CDR2 YNNKEL (reference sequence). The CDR3, as DNA: TGTGCCAGCAGCCAAGGACGCCGGGGATACTGGTCTGAAGCTTTCTTT. Its protein is CASSQGRRGYWSEAFF.

This clone was seen a single time. The chain recombines TRBV28 with TRBJ1-4; no firm D call. Looked up from germline, CDR1 is MDHEN and CDR2 is SYDVKM. The germline V and J ends were trimmed by 8 bases and 8 bases, with 12 bases remaining between them. The CDR3 runs to 12 residues. CDR3 in amino acids: CASGYEREKLFF. CDR3 coding DNA: TGTGCCAGCGGATACGAGCGGGAAAAACTGTTTTTT.

For the CDR3, the DNA is TGTGCCAGCAGTCCACTGGGACTAGGGGGCGATGAGCAGTTCTTC. It translates to CASSPLGLGGDEQFF. The chain recombines TRBV27 with TRBJ2-1; D perhaps matches TRBD2 (8 bases). The CDR3 has 15 amino acids. Trimming took 5 bases from V and 8 from J, leaving 19 bases between them. Per germline, CDR1 MNHEY and CDR2 SMNVEV (reference sequence).

The J gene is TRBJ2-2, the V gene TRBV7-9; unclear D gene. The CDR3 sequence is 11 residues long. CDR1 and CDR2 from the germline V gene are SEHNR and FQNEAQ (reference sequence). Trimming removed 9 bases at V and 6 bases at J, with 8 bases between. CDR3 coding DNA: TGTGCCAGGGAGAGTTCCGGGGAGCTGTTTTTT. It is translated as CARESSGELFF.

The chain couples TRBV15 to TRBJ1-3, with D possibly being TRBD1 (5 bases). There are 15 residues in the CDR3. The germline V and J ends were trimmed by 3 bases and 3 bases, with 12 bases remaining between them. The germline gives CDR1 LNHNV, CDR2 YYDKDF (reference sequence). The CDR3 region is CATSSLWGVGNTIYF. The CDR3, as DNA: TGTGCCACCAGCAGCCTATGGGGGGTTGGAAACACCATATATTTT. Full variable domain (outside the CDR3, taken from reference TRBV15 and TRBJ1-3): DAMVIQNPRYQVTQFGKPVTLSCSQTLNHNVMYWYQQKSSQAPKLLFHYYDKDFNNEADTPDNFQSRRPNTSFCFLDIRSPGLGDTAMYLCATSSLWGVGNTIYFGEGSWLTVV.

This clone was recorded only once. The rearrangement links TRBV27 to TRBJ1-2; TRBD1 is a possible D gene (6 bases). V lost 6 bases and J lost 4, with 12 bases in between. This CDR3 has 13 amino acids. The germline CDR1 and CDR2 sequences are MNHEY and SMNVEV (reference sequence). Here the CDR3 DNA reads TGTGCCAGCAGCTGGGGGCGCGGCTATGGCTACACCTTC. This encodes CASSWGRGYGYTF.

This chain uses TRBV10-3 with TRBJ2-1, with a tentative D call TRBD1 (5 bases). V lost 0 bases to trimming and J lost 8 bases, with 14 bases between them. CDR1 and CDR2 (germline): ENHRY, SYGVKD. This CDR3 comprises 15 residues. CDR3 in amino acids: CAISESSQGFDEQFF. The CDR3 bases are TGTGCCATCAGTGAGTCGTCCCAGGGTTTCGATGAGCAGTTCTTC.

The gene calls are TRBV4-3 and TRBJ2-2, with 9 bases that match TRBD1. Trimming removed 6 bases from V and 4 bases from J; junction bases left unmatched: 9. This CDR3 comprises 16 residues. Per the germline V gene, CDR1 is LGHNA and CDR2 is YSLEER. The CDR3 nucleotides read TGCGCCAGCAGTTACGACAGGGGGTTCAGCACCGGGGAGCTGTTTTTT. This translates into CASSYDRGFSTGELFF.

This clone was detected only once. The chain links TRBV7-2 to TRBJ2-2; 10 bases match TRBD2. CDR1 is SGHTA, CDR2 FQGNSA, per germline. The CDR3 extends over 17 amino acids. V lost 4 bases and J lost 4; bases outside the gene matches: 9. The CDR3 coding sequence is TGTGCCAGCAGCTCGATTAGCGGGGGGATCGGCACCGGGGAGCTGTTTTTT. It codes for CASSSISGGIGTGELFF.

The chain links TRBV11-3 to TRBJ2-1, with 7 bases identical to TRBD2. CDR1 SGHNT and CDR2 YENEEA come from the germline V gene. V gave up 1 base and J gave up 6 bases; unmatched junction bases: 3. The CDR3 spans 14 residues. CDR3 in DNA: TGTGCCAGCAGCTTAGGGGGGGGAATCAATGAGCAGTTCTTC. This codes for CASSLGGGINEQFF.

The chain is built from TRBV28 and TRBJ1-5; D gene uncertain. CDR3 length: 14 amino acids. Trimming removed 7 bases from V and 3 bases from J, with 13 bases in between. CDR1 is MDHEN and CDR2 is SYDVKM in the germline V gene. The CDR3 sequence is CASNSAGYNQPQHF. DNA of the CDR3: TGTGCCAGCAACTCAGCGGGGTACAATCAGCCCCAGCATTTT.

This rearrangement joins TRBV27 to TRBJ1-2; 9 bases fit TRBD1. The CDR3 has 16 amino acids. Germline loops: CDR1 MNHEY, CDR2 SMNVEV (reference sequence). V trimming: 5 bases; J trimming: 3 bases; junction bases outside the gene matches: 10. The CDR3 coding sequence is TGTGCCAGCAGTGTATACCGGACAGGGGAGTACTATGGCTACACCTTC. Translation: CASSVYRTGEYYGYTF.